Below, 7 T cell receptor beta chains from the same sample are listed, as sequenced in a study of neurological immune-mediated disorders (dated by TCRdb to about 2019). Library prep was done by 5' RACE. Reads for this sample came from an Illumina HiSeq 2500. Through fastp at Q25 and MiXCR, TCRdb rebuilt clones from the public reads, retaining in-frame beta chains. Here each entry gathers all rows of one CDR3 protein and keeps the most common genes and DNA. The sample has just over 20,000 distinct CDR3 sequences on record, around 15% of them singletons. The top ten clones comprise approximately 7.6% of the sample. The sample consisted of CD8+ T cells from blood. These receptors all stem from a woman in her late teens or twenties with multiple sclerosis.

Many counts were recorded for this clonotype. CDR3 coding DNA: TGTGCCAGCAGCGTTGACGTAGGGACCTACAATGAGCAGTTCTTC. Translation gives CASSVDVGTYNEQFF. This sequence joins TRBV9 and TRBJ2-1; no reliable D call. This CDR3 is built from 15 residues. The V gene lost 2 bases and the J gene lost 2 bases, with 11 bases spanning the gap. CDR1 is SGDLS, CDR2 YYNGEE, per germline.

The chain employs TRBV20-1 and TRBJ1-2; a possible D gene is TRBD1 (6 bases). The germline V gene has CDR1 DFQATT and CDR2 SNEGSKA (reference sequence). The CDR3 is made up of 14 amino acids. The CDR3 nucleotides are TGCAGCACCACCACAGGGTTTGTTAACTATGGCTACACCTTC. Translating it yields CSTTTGFVNYGYTF.

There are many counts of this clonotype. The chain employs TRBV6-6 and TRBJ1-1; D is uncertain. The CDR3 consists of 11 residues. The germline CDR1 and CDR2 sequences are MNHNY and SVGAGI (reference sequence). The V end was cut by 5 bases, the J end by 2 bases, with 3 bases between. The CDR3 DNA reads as TGTGCCAGCAGTGACAACACTGAAGCTTTCTTT. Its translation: CASSDNTEAFF.

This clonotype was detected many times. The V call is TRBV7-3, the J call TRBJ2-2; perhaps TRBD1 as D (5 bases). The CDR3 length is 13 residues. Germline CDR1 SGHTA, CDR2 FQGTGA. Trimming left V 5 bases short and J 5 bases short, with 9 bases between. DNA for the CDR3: TGTGCCAGCAGCAAAGGGGTAACCGGGGAGCTGTTTTTT. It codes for CASSKGVTGELFF. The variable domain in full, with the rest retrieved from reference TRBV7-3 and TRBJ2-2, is GAGVSQTPSNKVTEKGKYVELRCDPISGHTALYWYRQSLGQGPEFLIYFQGTGAADDSGLPNDRFFAVRPEGSVSTLKIQRTERGDSAVYLCASSKGVTGELFFGEGSRLTVL.

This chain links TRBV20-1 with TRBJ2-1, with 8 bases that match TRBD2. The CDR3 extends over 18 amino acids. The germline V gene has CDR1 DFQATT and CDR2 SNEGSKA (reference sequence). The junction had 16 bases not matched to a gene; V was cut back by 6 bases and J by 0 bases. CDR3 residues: CSALPVSGGGHSYNEQFF. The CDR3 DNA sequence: TGCAGTGCCCTCCCAGTAAGCGGGGGAGGGCACTCCTACAATGAGCAGTTCTTC.

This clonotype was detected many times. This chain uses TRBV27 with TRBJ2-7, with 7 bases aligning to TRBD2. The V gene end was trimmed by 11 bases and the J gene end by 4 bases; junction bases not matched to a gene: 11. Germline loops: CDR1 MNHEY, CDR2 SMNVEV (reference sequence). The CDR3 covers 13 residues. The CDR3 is CAVRPGGVYEQYF. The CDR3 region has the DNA TGTGCCGTCAGGCCGGGGGGAGTATACGAGCAGTACTTC.

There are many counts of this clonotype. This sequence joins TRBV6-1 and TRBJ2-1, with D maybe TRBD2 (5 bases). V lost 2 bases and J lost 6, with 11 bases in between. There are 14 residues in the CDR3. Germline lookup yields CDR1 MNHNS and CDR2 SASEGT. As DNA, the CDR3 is TGTGCCAGCAGTGAATTTAGCGCACTCAATGAGCAGTTCTTC. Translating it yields CASSEFSALNEQFF.